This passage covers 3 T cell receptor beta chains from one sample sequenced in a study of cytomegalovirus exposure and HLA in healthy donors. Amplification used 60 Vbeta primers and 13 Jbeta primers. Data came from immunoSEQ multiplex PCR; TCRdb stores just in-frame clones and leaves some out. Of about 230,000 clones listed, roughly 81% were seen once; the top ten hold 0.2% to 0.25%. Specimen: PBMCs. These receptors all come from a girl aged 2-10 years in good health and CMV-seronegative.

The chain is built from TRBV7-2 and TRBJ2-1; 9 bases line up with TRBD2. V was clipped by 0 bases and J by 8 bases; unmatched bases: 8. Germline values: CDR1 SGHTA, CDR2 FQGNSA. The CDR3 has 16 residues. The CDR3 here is CASSLAPVAGAYEQFF. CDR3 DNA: TGTGCCAGCAGCTTAGCGCCGGTAGCGGGAGCCTATGAGCAGTTCTTC.

This CDR3 is CASSRTGREEKLFF. CDR3 sequence (DNA): TGTGCCAGCAGCCGGACAGGGCGGGAGGAAAAACTGTTTTTT. The chain combines TRBV9 with TRBJ1-4; the match to TRBD1 covers 8 bases. Germline CDR1 is SGDLS and CDR2 is YYNGEE. The CDR3 extends over 14 amino acids. The ends lost 4 bases at V and 8 bases at J; junction bases unmatched: 7.

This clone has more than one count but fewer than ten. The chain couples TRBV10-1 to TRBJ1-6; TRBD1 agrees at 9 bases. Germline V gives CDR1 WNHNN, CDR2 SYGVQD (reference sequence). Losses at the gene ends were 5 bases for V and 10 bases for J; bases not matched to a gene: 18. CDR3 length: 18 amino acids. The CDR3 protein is CASSYSPWDREFRSPLHF. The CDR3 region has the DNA TGCGCCAGCAGTTACTCTCCCTGGGACAGGGAGTTTAGGTCACCCCTCCACTTT.